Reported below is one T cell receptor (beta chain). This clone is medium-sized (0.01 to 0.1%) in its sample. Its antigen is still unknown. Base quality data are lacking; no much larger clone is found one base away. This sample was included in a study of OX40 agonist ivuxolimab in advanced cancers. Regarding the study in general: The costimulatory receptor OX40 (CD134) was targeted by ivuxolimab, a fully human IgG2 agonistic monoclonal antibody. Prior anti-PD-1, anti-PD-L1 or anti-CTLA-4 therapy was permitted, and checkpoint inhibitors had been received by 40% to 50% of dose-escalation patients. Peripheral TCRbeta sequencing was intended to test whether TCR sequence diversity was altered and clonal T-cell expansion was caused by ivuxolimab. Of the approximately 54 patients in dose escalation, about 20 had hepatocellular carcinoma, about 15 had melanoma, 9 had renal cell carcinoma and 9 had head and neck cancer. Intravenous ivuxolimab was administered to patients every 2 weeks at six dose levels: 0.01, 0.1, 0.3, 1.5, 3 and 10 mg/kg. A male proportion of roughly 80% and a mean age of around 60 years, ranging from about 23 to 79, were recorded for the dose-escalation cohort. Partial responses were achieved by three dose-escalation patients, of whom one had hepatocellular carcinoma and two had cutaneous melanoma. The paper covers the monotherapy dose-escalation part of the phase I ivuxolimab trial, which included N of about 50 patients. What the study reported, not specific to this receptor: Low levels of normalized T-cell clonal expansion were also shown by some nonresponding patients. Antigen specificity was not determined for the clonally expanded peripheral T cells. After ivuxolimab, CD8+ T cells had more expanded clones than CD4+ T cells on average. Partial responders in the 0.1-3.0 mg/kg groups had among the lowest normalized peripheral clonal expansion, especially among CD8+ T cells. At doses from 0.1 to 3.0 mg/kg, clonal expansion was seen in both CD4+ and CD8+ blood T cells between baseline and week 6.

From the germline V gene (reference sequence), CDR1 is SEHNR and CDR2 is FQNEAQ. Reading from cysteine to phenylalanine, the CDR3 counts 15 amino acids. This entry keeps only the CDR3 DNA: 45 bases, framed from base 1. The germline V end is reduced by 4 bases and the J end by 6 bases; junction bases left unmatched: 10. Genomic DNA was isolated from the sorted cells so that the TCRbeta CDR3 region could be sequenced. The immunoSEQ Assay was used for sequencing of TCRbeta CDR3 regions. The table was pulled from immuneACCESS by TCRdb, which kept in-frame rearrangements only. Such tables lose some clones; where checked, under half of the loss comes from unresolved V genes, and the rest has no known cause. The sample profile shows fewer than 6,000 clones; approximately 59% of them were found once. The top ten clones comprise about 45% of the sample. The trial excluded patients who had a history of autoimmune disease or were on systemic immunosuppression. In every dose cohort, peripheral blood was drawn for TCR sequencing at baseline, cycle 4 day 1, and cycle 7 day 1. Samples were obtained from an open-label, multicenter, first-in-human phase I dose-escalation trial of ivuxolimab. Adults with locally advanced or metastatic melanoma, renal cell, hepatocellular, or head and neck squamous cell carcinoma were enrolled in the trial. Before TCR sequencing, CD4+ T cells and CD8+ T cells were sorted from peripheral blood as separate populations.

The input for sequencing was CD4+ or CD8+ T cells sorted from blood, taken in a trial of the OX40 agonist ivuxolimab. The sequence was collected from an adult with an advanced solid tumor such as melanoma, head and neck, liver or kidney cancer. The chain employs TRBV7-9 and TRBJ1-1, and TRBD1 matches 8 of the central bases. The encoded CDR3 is CASSSPTGGPAEAFF. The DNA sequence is TGTGCCAGCAGCTCACCTACAGGGGGACCCGCTGAAGCTTTCTTT.